This passage covers 17 T cell receptor beta chains from one sample sequenced in a study of control samples from healthy donors and cancer patients. The protocol was immunoSEQ multiplex PCR, while the TCRdb copy is restricted to in-frame clones and leaves out a portion. Seen here are just under 150,000 clones, about 91% observed once, and the top ten hold approximately 3%. Input material: blood. Receptor source: a man under 40 in good health.

This rearrangement joins TRBV19 to TRBJ1-2; D uncertain. The ends were cut back, 5 bases at V and 2 bases at J, with 12 bases in the middle. The CDR3 has 14 amino acids. Looked up from germline, CDR1 is LNHDA and CDR2 is SQIVND (reference sequence). CDR3: CASSRFEGNYGYTF. The DNA of the CDR3 is TGTGCCAGTAGTCGGTTTGAAGGGAACTATGGCTACACCTTC.

This sequence joins TRBV7-3 and TRBJ2-3; D ambiguous. Germline assignment: CDR1 SGHTA and CDR2 FQGTGA. The CDR3 has 15 amino acids. The ends were cut back, 1 base at V and 1 base at J, with 9 bases in the middle. The chain's CDR3 is CASSLSLLGTDTQYF. The CDR3 DNA is TGTGCCAGCAGCTTAAGCCTCCTTGGCACAGATACGCAGTATTTT.

V usage is TRBV14 and J usage is TRBJ1-6; D remains ambiguous. The V gene lost 4 bases and the J gene lost 7 bases, with 8 bases spanning the gap. The CDR3 runs 13 residues. CDR1 is SGHDN, CDR2 FVKESK, per germline. The CDR3 DNA is TGTGCCAGCAGCCCTTCCCAAAATTCACCCCTCCACTTT. Encoded protein: CASSPSQNSPLHF.

The J gene is TRBJ1-5, the V gene TRBV6-5, with D possibly TRBD1 on 5 matching bases. V lost 5 bases to trimming and J lost 5 bases, with 13 bases between them. This CDR3 contains 14 residues. Germline loops: CDR1 MNHEY, CDR2 SVGAGI. The CDR3: CASSPRDGDQPQHF. The CDR3 DNA reads as TGTGCCAGCAGTCCCCGGGACGGTGATCAGCCCCAGCATTTT.

The rearrangement joins TRBV2 to TRBJ2-1, with D possibly TRBD1 on 5 matching bases. The CDR3 runs 13 residues. Per germline, CDR1 SNHLY and CDR2 FYNNEI. V lost 1 base and J lost 9, with 10 bases in between. CDR3 protein: CASSEVHRSEQFF. DNA for the CDR3: TGTGCCAGCAGTGAAGTTCACAGGAGTGAGCAGTTCTTC.

The chain couples TRBV27 to TRBJ2-5; D perhaps matches TRBD2 (5 bases). The CDR3 has 15 residues. CDR1 and CDR2 (germline): MNHEY, SMNVEV (reference sequence). Deletions cut 0 bases from V and 4 bases from J, with 12 bases between. CDR3 DNA: TGTGCCAGCAGTTTATCTTATGAGGGCCCAGAGACCCAGTACTTC. It codes for CASSLSYEGPETQYF.

V usage is TRBV9 and J usage is TRBJ1-3, with D possibly matching TRBD1 (5 bases). Trimming removed 0 bases from V and 0 bases from J, with 10 bases in between. Germline V lookup: CDR1 SGDLS, CDR2 YYNGEE. There are 16 residues in the CDR3. The CDR3 nucleotides are TGTGCCAGCAGCGTAGGGCAGGGCCCCTCTGGAAACACCATATATTTT. Translated, it gives CASSVGQGPSGNTIYF.

The V and J genes are TRBV2 and TRBJ2-3; no clear D gene. V lost 4 bases, J lost 4 bases, and 9 bases lay in between. In germline, CDR1 is SNHLY, CDR2 FYNNEI. The CDR3 consists of 13 residues. The CDR3 bases are TGTGCCAGCAGTGGACCCGCTGCAGATACGCAGTATTTT. Its protein is CASSGPAADTQYF.

The chain is built from TRBV15 and TRBJ1-3; D remains ambiguous. Per the germline V gene, CDR1 is LNHNV and CDR2 is YYDKDF (reference sequence). V was pared by 4 bases and J by 0 bases, with 16 bases between. CDR3 length: 17 residues. CDR3 region: CATSNKWIDLSGNTIYF. CDR3 DNA: TGTGCCACCAGCAATAAATGGATAGACCTCTCTGGAAACACCATATATTTT. The entire variable domain, with the rest obtained from reference TRBV15 and TRBJ1-3, is as follows: DAMVIQNPRYQVTQFGKPVTLSCSQTLNHNVMYWYQQKSSQAPKLLFHYYDKDFNNEADTPDNFQSRRPNTSFCFLDIRSPGLGDTAMYLCATSNKWIDLSGNTIYFGEGSWLTVV.

The chain carries TRBV7-3 and TRBJ1-1, with D possibly matching TRBD1 (6 bases). This CDR3 is 13 amino acids long. Germline V lookup: CDR1 SGHTA, CDR2 FQGTGA. The V end was cut by 3 bases, the J end by 4 bases, with 9 bases between. Written as DNA, the CDR3 is TGTGCCAGCAGCTTCAGGGGAGGCACTGAAGCTTTCTTT. This sequence encodes CASSFRGGTEAFF.

The rearrangement joins TRBV12-5 to TRBJ1-5; the match to TRBD1 covers 11 bases. With V trimmed by 6 bases and J by 6 bases, 7 bases remained unmatched. The germline V gene has CDR1 LGHNT and CDR2 FRNRAP. The CDR3 has 15 amino acids. The CDR3 DNA is TGTGCTAGTGGGCCGGGACAGGGGGTTGGTCAGCCCCAGCATTTT. It translates to CASGPGQGVGQPQHF.

V gene TRBV10-3 combines with J gene TRBJ2-2; 10 nucleotides align to TRBD2. V gave up 2 bases and J gave up 7 bases; unmatched junction bases: 10. Germline V lookup: CDR1 ENHRY, CDR2 SYGVKD. The CDR3 spans 17 residues. The CDR3, as DNA: TGTGCCATCAGTGAGGAGAGCGGGGGGGCCATAGGCGGGGAGCTGTTTTTT. Amino acid sequence: CAISEESGGAIGGELFF.

The rearrangement uses TRBV6-5 and TRBJ2-7; 7 nucleotides match TRBD1. The V gene end was trimmed by 6 bases and the J gene end by 2 bases; junction bases not matched to a gene: 7. CDR3 length: 14 residues. Germline-derived CDR1 and CDR2 are MNHEY and SVGAGI. The CDR3 coding sequence is TGTGCCAGCAGAAGATGGGACAGTACCTACGAGCAGTACTTC. Protein sequence: CASRRWDSTYEQYF.

This clone was observed once. V is TRBV7-7 and J is TRBJ2-1; 12 nucleotides line up with TRBD2. V shed 5 bases, J shed 5 bases, and the junction held 1 base outside the gene matches. The CDR3 extends over 14 amino acids. CDR1 SSHAT and CDR2 FNYEAQ come from the germline V gene (reference sequence). CDR3 amino acids: CASSRLAGDNEQFF. CDR3 DNA: TGTGCCAGCAGCCGACTAGCGGGGGACAATGAGCAGTTCTTC.

Of note for this clone: The same CDR3 can be traced to other DNA sequences in this sample. The chain combines TRBV13 with TRBJ1-4; TRBD1 matches 7 bases. The CDR3 loop spans 14 amino acids. V lost 4 bases and J lost 8; bases outside the gene matches: 7. Germline V gene sequence: CDR1 PRHDT, CDR2 FYEKMQ (reference sequence). CDR3 amino acids: CASSSRQGGEKLFF. In nucleotides, the CDR3 is TGTGCCAGCAGCTCCCGACAGGGAGGCGAAAAACTGTTTTTT.

This clone appeared once. This chain connects TRBV28 to TRBJ1-4; no firm D call. Germline CDR1 is MDHEN and CDR2 is SYDVKM. This CDR3 contains 15 residues. Trimming cost V 4 bases and J 7 bases, with 16 bases left between them. CDR3 sequence: CASSSTEMQIEKLFF. The CDR3 DNA sequence: TGTGCCAGCAGTTCCACGGAAATGCAGATTGAAAAACTGTTTTTT.

This clone came up once. V and J are TRBV19 and TRBJ1-2; D unclear. Trimming removed 9 bases from V and 0 bases from J, with 8 bases in between. Germline lookup yields CDR1 LNHDA and CDR2 SQIVND (reference sequence). This CDR3 comprises 12 residues. CDR3 coding DNA: TGTGCCAGCGGGATCCCTAACTATGGCTACACCTTC. The encoded protein is CASGIPNYGYTF.